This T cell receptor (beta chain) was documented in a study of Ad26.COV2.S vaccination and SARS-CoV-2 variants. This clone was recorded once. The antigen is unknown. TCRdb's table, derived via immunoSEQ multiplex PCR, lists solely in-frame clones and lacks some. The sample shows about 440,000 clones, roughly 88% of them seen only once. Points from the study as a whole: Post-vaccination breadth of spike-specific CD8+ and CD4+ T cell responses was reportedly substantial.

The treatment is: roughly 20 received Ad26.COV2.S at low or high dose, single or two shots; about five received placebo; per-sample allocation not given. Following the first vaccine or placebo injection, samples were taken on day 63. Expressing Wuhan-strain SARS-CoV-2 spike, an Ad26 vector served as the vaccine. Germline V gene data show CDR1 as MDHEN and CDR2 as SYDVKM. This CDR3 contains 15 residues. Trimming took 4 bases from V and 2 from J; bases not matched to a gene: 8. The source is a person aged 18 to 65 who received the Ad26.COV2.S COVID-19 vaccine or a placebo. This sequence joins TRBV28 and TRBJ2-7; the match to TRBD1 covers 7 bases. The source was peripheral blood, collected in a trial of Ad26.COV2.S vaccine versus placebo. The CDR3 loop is CASSSQPGQTYEQYF. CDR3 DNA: TGTGCCAGCAGTTCTCAACCGGGACAGACCTACGAGCAGTACTTC.